This T cell receptor beta chain was profiled in a study of long-term antiretroviral therapy in people with HIV. At survey level, the immunoSEQ assay was run in its v3.0 version. TCRdb's copy holds only in-frame clones and misses some; the assay was immunoSEQ multiplex PCR. Of 17,000 or so clones in the sample, about 91% were seen once. Trimming shortened V by 0 bases and J by 5 bases, and 14 bases separated the two germline ends. The CDR3 spans 16 residues. Looked up from germline, CDR1 is SGDLS and CDR2 is YYNGEE. The sequenced sample was unsorted PBMCs, obtained 0.3 years after starting antiretroviral therapy. The source of this sequence is a man aged 60 to 75 with HIV. This chain links TRBV9 with TRBJ1-4; the D gene is possibly TRBD1 (5 bases). CDR3 region: CASSVASGQENEKLFF. Written as DNA, the CDR3 is TGTGCCAGCAGCGTAGCTTCGGGGCAGGAGAATGAAAAACTGTTTTTT.